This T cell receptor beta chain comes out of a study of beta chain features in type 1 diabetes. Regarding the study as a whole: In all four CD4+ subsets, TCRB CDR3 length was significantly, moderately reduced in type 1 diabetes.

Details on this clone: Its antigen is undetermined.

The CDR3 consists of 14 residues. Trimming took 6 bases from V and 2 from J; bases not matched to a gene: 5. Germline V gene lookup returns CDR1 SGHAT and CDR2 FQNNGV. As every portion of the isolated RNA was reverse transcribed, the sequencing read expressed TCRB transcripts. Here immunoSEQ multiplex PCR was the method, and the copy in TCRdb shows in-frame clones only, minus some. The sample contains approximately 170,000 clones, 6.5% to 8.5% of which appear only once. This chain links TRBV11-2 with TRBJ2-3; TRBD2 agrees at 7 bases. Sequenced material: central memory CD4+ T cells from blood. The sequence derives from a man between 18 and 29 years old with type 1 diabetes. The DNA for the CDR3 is TGTGCCAGCAGAATACTAGCGACCACAGATACGCAGTATTTT. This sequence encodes CASRILATTDTQYF. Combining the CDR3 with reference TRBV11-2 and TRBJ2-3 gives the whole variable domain EAGVAQSPRYKIIEKRQSVAFWCNPISGHATLYWYQQILGQGPKLLIQFQNNGVVDDSQLPKDRFSAERLKGVDSTLKIQPAKLEDSAVYLCASRILATTDTQYFGPGTRLTVL.